The clone carrying this T cell receptor beta chain was recorded at least ten times. As yet, its antigen is unknown. The read ends 3 residues early relative to the CDR3; the germline J gene fills the gap. Method: immunoSEQ multiplex PCR; TCRdb's copy keeps in-frame clones and lacks some. The record shows tens of thousands of clones for this sample, with no singletons present. This specimen belongs to a study of T cell clonality in common variable immunodeficiency. The study's findings and limits: Links between repertoire features and CVID complications were heterogeneity-limited. What drives increased CVID clonality needs T cell subpopulation sequencing.

V lost 5 bases to trimming and J lost 2 bases, with 16 bases between them. The CDR3 covers 14 residues. Germline-derived CDR1 and CDR2 are DFQATT and SNEGSKA (reference sequence). Most patients and controls had Caucasian heritage. Each donor provided roughly 5 to 8 ml of heparinized whole blood. The receptor comes from a person between 18 and 75 years old in good health. The chain is built from TRBV20-1 and TRBJ2-7; possible D gene TRBD1, 6 bases. Sequencing input: peripheral blood mononuclear cells. CDR3: CSAFQGFGTYEQYF. CDR3 bases read: TGCAGTGCTTTTCAGGGGTTCGGAACCTACGAG.